This TCR beta chain was sequenced during a study of T cells in Graves' hyperthyroidism and ophthalmopathy. It was RNA transcripts that yielded the amplified TCR beta CDR3 regions. The primer set for the first-round RT-PCR of the TCR CDR3 was HTBI. TCRdb reprocessed the multiplex PCR reads via MiXCR and lists one record per CDR3 protein. There are 400,000 to 500,000 distinct CDR3 sequences in the sample; over 13% occur only once, and around 17% lies in the top ten. Findings and caveats of the study: A model built on 13 V-J features separated ophthalmopathy from stable hyperthyroidism.

This CDR3 region has 17 residues. With V trimmed by 0 bases and J by 5 bases, 12 bases remained unmatched. Germline V gives CDR1 SGHTA, CDR2 FQGTGA. At least ten counts were recorded for this clonotype. Its antigen is as yet unknown. The sequenced sample consisted of blood. This chain connects TRBV7-3 to TRBJ2-7; 8 bases map to TRBD1. The TCR originated in a woman aged 18-29 years with Graves' hyperthyroidism. The CDR3 protein is CASSLTWKVDRDHEQYV. The CDR3 DNA is TGTGCCAGCAGCTTAACGTGGAAGGTGGACAGGGACCACGAGCAGTACGTC.